One sample yielded the 28 T cell receptor beta chains listed below, sequenced in a study of blood T cell repertoires in COVID-19. Sequenced by immunoSEQ multiplex PCR; TCRdb stores in-frame clones only, minus some. The sample lists about 250,000 clones; approximately 83% were seen once. Sequencing used peripheral blood. The source is a man aged 50 to 60 with active or convalescent COVID-19.

This clone was observed a handful of times. V gene TRBV29-1 combines with J gene TRBJ2-5; 8 nucleotides align to TRBD2. With 8 bases clipped from V and 5 bases from J, the junction kept 13 bases outside the gene matches. The germline gives CDR1 SQVTM, CDR2 ANQGSEA. The CDR3 is 14 amino acids. CDR3 amino acids: CSPIFGGARETQYF. In nucleotides, the CDR3 is TGCAGCCCCATTTTCGGGGGGGCCAGGGAGACCCAGTACTTC.

The genes are TRBV27 and TRBJ1-5; the D gene is possibly TRBD1 (6 bases). The CDR3 spans 12 residues. Germline V CDR1 and CDR2: MNHEY, SMNVEV (reference sequence). V gave up 5 bases and J gave up 6 bases, with 8 bases separating them. The CDR3 here is CASSTGLQPQHF. As DNA, the CDR3 is TGTGCCAGCAGTACAGGGCTTCAGCCCCAGCATTTT.

Comment on this clone: At one end, the junction sequence differs from germline, possibly due to a read error. This rearrangement joins TRBV7-8 to TRBJ1-6; D not certain. Germline V CDR1 and CDR2: SGHVS, FQNEAQ. The length of the CDR3 is 15 residues. Here the CDR3 reads CASSPTPQYNSPLHF. CDR3 DNA sequence: TGTGCCAGCAGCCCCACACCCCAGTATAACTCACCCCTCCACTTT.

The chain couples TRBV3-1 (or the pseudogene TRBV3-2) to TRBJ2-2; D gene unclear. CDR1 and CDR2 (germline): LGHDT, YNNKEL (reference sequence). The CDR3 totals 13 residues. The V gene lost 0 bases and the J gene lost 8 bases, with 7 bases spanning the gap. CDR3 sequence: CASSQDLRGELFF. The CDR3 nucleotides read TGTGCCAGCAGCCAAGATCTTCGTGGGGAGCTGTTTTTT.

This clone came up once. The gene calls are TRBV11-2 and TRBJ2-1; TRBD2 agrees at 11 bases. The V segment lost 5 bases and the J segment 9 bases; nucleotides outside the gene matches: 9. This CDR3 spans 15 amino acids. Germline CDR1 SGHAT, CDR2 FQNNGV. DNA of the CDR3: TGTGCCAGCAGCCGCCCTACTAGCGGGGGAATTGAGCAGTTCTTC. This translates into CASSRPTSGGIEQFF. Filled out from reference TRBV11-2 and TRBJ2-1, the complete variable domain reads EAGVAQSPRYKIIEKRQSVAFWCNPISGHATLYWYQQILGQGPKLLIQFQNNGVVDDSQLPKDRFSAERLKGVDSTLKIQPAKLEDSAVYLCASSRPTSGGIEQFFGPGTRLTVL.

This chain uses TRBV3-1 (or the pseudogene TRBV3-2) with TRBJ2-2; 15 bases are shared with TRBD2. Trimming cost V 4 bases and J 4 bases; bases outside gene matches: 7. CDR3 length equals 18 residues. Germline loops: CDR1 LGHDT, CDR2 YNNKEL (reference sequence). The CDR3 region has the DNA TGTGCCAGCAGCCTGGGACTAGCGGGGGGCCGGGGCACCGGGGAGCTGTTTTTT. It specifies CASSLGLAGGRGTGELFF.

V gene TRBV19 combines with J gene TRBJ1-4; no reliable D call. Germline-derived CDR1 and CDR2 are LNHDA and SQIVND (reference sequence). V lost 3 bases and J lost 8, with 10 bases in between. The length of the CDR3 is 13 residues. DNA of the CDR3: TGTGCCAGTAGTATGAGGAACCAGGAAAAACTGTTTTTT. Protein product: CASSMRNQEKLFF.

V usage is TRBV12-2 and J usage is TRBJ2-1; no DNA check was done on the table's D call, TRBD2. TRBV12-2 has pseudogene status. CDR3 size: 16 residues. The CDR3, as DNA: TGTGCAAGTCGCTTAGCGCTAGCGGGGGGGGAAGATGAGCAGTTCTTC. Amino acid sequence: CASRLALAGGEDEQFF.

This chain uses TRBV7-2 with TRBJ1-2, with unresolved D. This CDR3 region has 13 residues. Looked up from germline, CDR1 is SGHTA and CDR2 is FQGNSA. V gave up 5 bases and J gave up 8 bases, with 15 bases separating them. CDR3 sequence reads: CASSPVRVAGYTF. The CDR3 DNA reads as TGTGCCAGCAGCCCAGTCAGAGTAGCGGGCTACACCTTC.

The chain combines TRBV2 with TRBJ1-5; tentative D call: TRBD1 (5 bases). The CDR3 is 16 residues long. V was pared by 3 bases and J by 4 bases, with 16 bases between. Germline V lookup: CDR1 SNHLY, CDR2 FYNNEI. CDR3: CASSDTGGLTNQPQHF. The CDR3, as DNA: TGTGCCAGCAGTGACACTGGGGGACTGACAAATCAGCCCCAGCATTTT. Supplemented by reference TRBV2 and TRBJ1-5, the full variable domain reads EPEVTQTPSHQVTQMGQEVILRCVPISNHLYFYWYRQILGQKVEFLVSFYNNEISEKSEIFDDQFSVERPDGSNFTLKIRSTKLEDSAMYFCASSDTGGLTNQPQHFGDGTRLSIL.

The V and J genes are TRBV29-1 and TRBJ1-2, with 9 bases that match TRBD1. Germline V gene data show CDR1 as SQVTM and CDR2 as ANQGSEA. The CDR3 runs 15 residues. The V gene end was trimmed by 4 bases and the J gene end by 4 bases; junction bases not matched to a gene: 10. The CDR3 nucleotides are TGCAGCGTTGGAACAGGGGGCGGTTCAAGCTATGGCTACACCTTC. Translation: CSVGTGGGSSYGYTF.

The V and J genes are TRBV7-2 and TRBJ2-2, with 8 bases aligning to TRBD2. Germline assignment: CDR1 SGHTA and CDR2 FQGNSA. After removal of 5 bases from V and 7 bases from J, the junction contained 9 bases not matched to a gene. The CDR3 covers 15 residues. The CDR3: CASSAIGGAHGELFF. CDR3 DNA: TGTGCCAGCAGCGCGATCGGGGGGGCTCACGGGGAGCTGTTTTTT. Looking up the rest from reference TRBV7-2 and TRBJ2-2 gives the full variable domain: GAGVSQSPSNKVTEKGKDVELRCDPISGHTALYWYRQSLGQGLEFLIYFQGNSAPDKSGLPSDRFSAERTGGSVSTLTIQRTQQEDSAVYLCASSAIGGAHGELFFGEGSRLTVL.

The CDR3 reads CASARDYSSYEQYF. CDR3 in DNA: TGTGCCAGCGCACGGGATTATAGCTCCTACGAGCAGTACTTC. The chain couples TRBV2 to TRBJ2-7; D possibly corresponds to TRBD2 (5 bases). Germline V gene sequence: CDR1 SNHLY, CDR2 FYNNEI. This CDR3 has 14 amino acids. V gave up 8 bases and J gave up 0 bases, with 14 bases separating them. The full variable domain, with the rest looked up from reference TRBV2 and TRBJ2-7, is EPEVTQTPSHQVTQMGQEVILRCVPISNHLYFYWYRQILGQKVEFLVSFYNNEISEKSEIFDDQFSVERPDGSNFTLKIRSTKLEDSAMYFCASARDYSSYEQYFGPGTRLTVT.

The V gene is TRBV5-4, the J gene TRBJ1-2, with D possibly TRBD1 on 6 matching bases. V lost 4 bases to trimming and J lost 4 bases, with 17 bases between them. This CDR3 contains 15 residues. Looked up from germline, CDR1 is SGHNT and CDR2 is YYREEE (reference sequence). This CDR3 is CASSPTNVGAYGYTF. DNA of the CDR3: TGTGCCAGCAGCCCAACAAATGTGGGGGCCTATGGCTACACCTTC.

The chain links TRBV2 to TRBJ2-5, with 9 bases identical to TRBD1. The CDR3 is 15 amino acids. Germline CDR1 and CDR2: SNHLY and FYNNEI. V shed 3 bases, J shed 5 bases, and the junction held 7 bases outside the gene matches. The CDR3 loop is CASSDAQGARETQYF. The CDR3 region has the DNA TGTGCCAGCAGTGATGCACAGGGGGCGCGGGAGACCCAGTACTTC.

The DNA of the CDR3 is TGTGCCAGCAGTTCCCATTACAGGGAGAGCTCCTATAATTCACCCCTCCACTTT. Translating gives CASSSHYRESSYNSPLHF. This chain joins TRBV28 and TRBJ1-6, with D possibly being TRBD1 (6 bases). CDR1 and CDR2 (germline): MDHEN, SYDVKM. The CDR3 is 18 residues long. V lost 4 bases, J lost 0 bases, and 16 bases lay in between. Drawing the rest from reference TRBV28 and TRBJ1-6, the complete variable domain is DVKVTQSSRYLVKRTGEKVFLECVQDMDHENMFWYRQDPGLGLRLIYFSYDVKMKEKGDIPEGYSVSREKKERFSLILESASTNQTSMYLCASSSHYRESSYNSPLHFGNGTRLTVT.

The rearrangement uses TRBV11-2 and TRBJ1-4; the match to TRBD1 covers 7 bases. J was trimmed by 8 bases and V by 6 bases; bases with no gene match: 3. Germline V gene data show CDR1 as SGHAT and CDR2 as FQNNGV. The CDR3 spans 12 residues. CDR3 region: CASRGQMEKLFF. As DNA, the CDR3 is TGTGCCAGCAGGGGACAGATGGAAAAACTGTTTTTT.

The chain links TRBV30 to TRBJ1-2; TRBD1 might be the D (5 bases). This CDR3 is built from 13 residues. V lost 0 bases to trimming and J lost 4 bases, with 9 bases between them. The germline gives CDR1 GTSNPN, CDR2 SVGIG (reference sequence). The CDR3 is CAWSVRASYGYTF. Written as DNA, the CDR3 is TGTGCCTGGAGTGTCAGGGCCTCCTATGGCTACACCTTC.

This sequence joins TRBV7-7 and TRBJ1-5, with D hard to call. The CDR3 totals 13 residues. Trimming took off 0 bases at V and 4 bases at J, with 4 bases between the two ends. Germline V gene lookup returns CDR1 SSHAT and CDR2 FNYEAQ (reference sequence). CDR3 nucleotide sequence: TGTGCCAGCAGCTTAGCCCTAAATCAGCCCCAGCATTTT. This sequence encodes CASSLALNQPQHF.

V and J are TRBV5-1 and TRBJ2-7; D is possibly TRBD2 (5 bases). V gave up 1 base and J gave up 3 bases, with 14 bases separating them. Germline CDR1 is SGHRS and CDR2 is YFSETQ. The CDR3 runs 15 residues. CDR3 loop: CASSLTWGEIYEQYF. The CDR3 DNA follows: TGCGCCAGCAGCTTGACTTGGGGAGAGATCTACGAGCAGTACTTC.

V is TRBV11-2 and J is TRBJ1-3; tentative D call: TRBD1 (5 bases). V was shortened by 7 bases and J by 0 bases, with 13 bases between the two germline ends. This CDR3 is 15 amino acids long. The germline V gene has CDR1 SGHAT and CDR2 FQNNGV. The CDR3 DNA is TGTGCCAGCAACCCAAACAGGTTCTCTGGAAACACCATATATTTT. It specifies CASNPNRFSGNTIYF.

The chain recombines TRBV7-3 with TRBJ2-1; 10 bases are shared with TRBD2. There are 15 residues in the CDR3. Germline CDR1 is SGHTA and CDR2 is FQGTGA. V lost 2 bases to trimming and J lost 9 bases; unmatched junction nucleotides: 7. CDR3 amino acids: CASSLSERGGGEQFF. CDR3 DNA sequence: TGTGCCAGCAGCTTATCGGAGCGGGGGGGCGGTGAGCAGTTCTTC. Complete variable domain (other parts from reference TRBV7-3 and TRBJ2-1): GAGVSQTPSNKVTEKGKYVELRCDPISGHTALYWYRQSLGQGPEFLIYFQGTGAADDSGLPNDRFFAVRPEGSVSTLKIQRTERGDSAVYLCASSLSERGGGEQFFGPGTRLTVL.

This chain connects TRBV5-5 to TRBJ2-1, with a tentative D call TRBD1 (5 bases). CDR1 SGHKS and CDR2 YYEKEE come from the germline V gene (reference sequence). The ends were cut back, 0 bases at V and 0 bases at J, with 7 bases in the middle. The CDR3 length is 15 residues. The CDR3 protein is CASSLVDTSYNEQFF. In nucleotides, the CDR3 is TGTGCCAGCAGCTTGGTGGACACCTCCTACAATGAGCAGTTCTTC.

V gene TRBV7-8 combines with J gene TRBJ2-1; D gene uncertain. Deletions cut 6 bases from V and 6 bases from J, with 18 bases between. There are 15 residues in the CDR3. Germline V gene sequence: CDR1 SGHVS, CDR2 FQNEAQ. CDR3 in DNA: TGTGCCAGCAGTAGCTATCCCACCGTCGGCAATGAGCAGTTCTTC. Translated, it gives CASSSYPTVGNEQFF.

The chain employs TRBV4-2 and TRBJ1-1; tentatively, D is TRBD1 (6 bases). CDR3 length: 14 amino acids. V shed 4 bases and J shed 4 bases, with 13 bases lying between them. Germline loops: CDR1 LGHNA, CDR2 YNFKEQ. This CDR3 reads CASSPTGGLTEAFF. DNA for the CDR3: TGTGCCAGCAGCCCCACGGGGGGGCTCACTGAAGCTTTCTTT.

This clone came up a few times. The chain joins TRBV14 to TRBJ1-4; TRBD1 might be the D (5 bases). This CDR3 spans 14 amino acids. V shed 4 bases and J shed 8 bases, with 14 bases lying between them. From germline, CDR1 is SGHDN and CDR2 FVKESK. CDR3 DNA: TGTGCCAGCAGCCCGATGGGGGAGGAGGAAAAACTGTTTTTT. Protein: CASSPMGEEEKLFF.

The chain links TRBV6-5 to TRBJ1-6; TRBD1 agrees at 9 bases. V shed 5 bases and J 7 bases; nucleotides not matched to a gene: 3. This CDR3 has 14 residues. Per germline, CDR1 MNHEY and CDR2 SVGAGI. CDR3 sequence reads: CASSLDRGNSPLHF. The CDR3 bases are TGTGCCAGCAGTCTCGACAGGGGGAATTCACCCCTCCACTTT.

This chain uses TRBV27 with TRBJ1-5; D perhaps matches TRBD1 (5 bases). V was pared by 6 bases and J by 6 bases, with 15 bases between. CDR3 length equals 14 residues. Germline CDR1 and CDR2: MNHEY and SMNVEV (reference sequence). The CDR3 loop is CASSPRQRGQPQHF. In DNA, the CDR3 is TGTGCCAGCAGCCCCAGACAGCGAGGTCAGCCCCAGCATTTT.